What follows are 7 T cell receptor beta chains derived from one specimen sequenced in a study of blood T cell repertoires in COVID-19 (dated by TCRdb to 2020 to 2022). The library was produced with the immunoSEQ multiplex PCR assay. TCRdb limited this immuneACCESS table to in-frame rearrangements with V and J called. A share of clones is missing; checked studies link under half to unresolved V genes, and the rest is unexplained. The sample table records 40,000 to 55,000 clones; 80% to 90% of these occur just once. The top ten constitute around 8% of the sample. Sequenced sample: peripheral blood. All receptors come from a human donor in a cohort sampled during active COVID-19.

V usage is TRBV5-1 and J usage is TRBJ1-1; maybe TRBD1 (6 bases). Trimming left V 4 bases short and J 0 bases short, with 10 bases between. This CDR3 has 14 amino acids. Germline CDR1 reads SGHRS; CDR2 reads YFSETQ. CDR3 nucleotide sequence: TGCGCCAGCAGCAATGACAGGATGAACACTGAAGCTTTCTTT. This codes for CASSNDRMNTEAFF.

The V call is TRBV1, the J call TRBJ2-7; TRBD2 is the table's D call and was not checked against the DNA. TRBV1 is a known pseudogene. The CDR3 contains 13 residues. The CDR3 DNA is TGCACCAGCAGCCAAGAGAGGAGGACGCCACAGTACTTC. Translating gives CTSSQERRTPQYF.

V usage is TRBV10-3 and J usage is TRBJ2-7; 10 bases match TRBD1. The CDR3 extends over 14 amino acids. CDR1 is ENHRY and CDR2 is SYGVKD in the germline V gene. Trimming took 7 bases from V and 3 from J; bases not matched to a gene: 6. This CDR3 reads CAITRDRGSYEQYF. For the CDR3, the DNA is TGTGCCATCACTCGGGACAGGGGTAGCTACGAGCAGTACTTC.

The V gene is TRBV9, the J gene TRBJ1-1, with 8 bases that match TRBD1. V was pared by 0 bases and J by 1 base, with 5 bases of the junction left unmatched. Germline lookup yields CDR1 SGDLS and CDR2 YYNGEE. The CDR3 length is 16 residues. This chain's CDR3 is CASSVGGGTGNTEAFF. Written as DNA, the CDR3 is TGTGCCAGCAGCGTAGGGGGCGGGACAGGGAACACTGAAGCTTTCTTT. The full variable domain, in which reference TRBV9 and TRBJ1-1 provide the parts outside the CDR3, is DSGVTQTPKHLITATGQRVTLRCSPRSGDLSVYWYQQSLDQGLQFLIQYYNGEERAKGNILERFSAQQFPDLHSELNLSSLELGDSALYFCASSVGGGTGNTEAFFGQGTRLTVV.

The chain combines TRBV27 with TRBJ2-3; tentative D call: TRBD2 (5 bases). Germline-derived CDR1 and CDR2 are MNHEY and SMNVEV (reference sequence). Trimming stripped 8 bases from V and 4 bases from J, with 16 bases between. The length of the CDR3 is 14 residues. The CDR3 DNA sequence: TGTGCCAGCCATTCACTGAGGGCCGCAGATACGCAGTATTTT. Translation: CASHSLRAADTQYF.

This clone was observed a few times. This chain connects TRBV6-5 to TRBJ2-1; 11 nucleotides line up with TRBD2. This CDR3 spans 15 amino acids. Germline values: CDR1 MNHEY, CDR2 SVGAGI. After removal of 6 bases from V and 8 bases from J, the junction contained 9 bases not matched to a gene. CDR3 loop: CASRPGTSGWDEQFF. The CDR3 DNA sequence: TGTGCCAGCAGACCCGGGACTAGCGGATGGGATGAGCAGTTCTTC.

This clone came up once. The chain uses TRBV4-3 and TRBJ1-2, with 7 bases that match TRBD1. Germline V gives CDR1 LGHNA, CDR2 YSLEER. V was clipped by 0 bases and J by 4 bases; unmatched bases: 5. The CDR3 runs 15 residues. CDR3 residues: CASSQERQGGYGYTF. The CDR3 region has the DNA TGCGCCAGCAGCCAAGAACGACAGGGTGGCTATGGCTACACCTTC.